Listed below are T cell receptor beta chains from one sample, sequenced in a study of blood T cell repertoires in COVID-19. Profiled with immunoSEQ multiplex PCR; TCRdb holds only in-frame clones, not every one. The sample shows a few hundred thousand clones, around 87% of them seen only once. Sequenced sample: PBMCs or T cells enriched from blood (not recorded which). Receptors were obtained from a man aged 30 to 45 who had been exposed to COVID-19. Both conserved end residues are part of each CDR3. A D gene is named only where the DNA matches it firmly.

V gene	J gene	D gene	CDR3 protein
TRBV25-1	TRBJ2-5	TRBD1	CASSEWGTGGFETQYF
TRBV7-2	TRBJ2-5	NA	CASSGQLRTAETQYF
TRBV2	TRBJ1-6	TRBD1	CASSEEGWGQGNSPLHF
TRBV29-1	TRBJ1-3	NA	CSVVLVGGDSKSSGNTIYF
TRBV4-3	TRBJ1-4	NA	CASSQAREKLFF
TRBV5-5	TRBJ2-5	NA	CASSQQPGLQETQYF
TRBV19	TRBJ1-3	NA	CASSIGGDSGNTIYF
TRBV29-1	TRBJ1-2	NA	CSVRLDWPNYGYTF
TRBV3-1/TRBV3-2	TRBJ1-5	NA	CASSSGDQPQHF
TRBV30	TRBJ2-3	NA	CAWSHTAAVDTQYF
TRBV4-2	TRBJ2-2	NA	CASSPSAGTYTGELFF
TRBV7-6	TRBJ1-4	NA	CASSLEPVSPENEKLFF
TRBV9	TRBJ2-2	NA	CASSVDLRENTGELFF
TRBV30	TRBJ1-3	NA	CAWSSGEGGNTIYF
TRBV2	TRBJ1-3	NA	CASRDTFDTIYF
TRBV5-1	TRBJ2-7	NA	CASSRKSSYEQYF
TRBV6-4	TRBJ2-7	TRBD2	CASTEATSEAYEQYF
TRBV19	TRBJ1-1	TRBD1	CASSINQGANTEAFF
TRBV15	TRBJ1-4	NA	CATSRETVLNEKLFF
TRBV5-1	TRBJ1-5	TRBD1	CASSATGNQPQHF
TRBV2	TRBJ2-1	NA	CASTRTRDGPREQFF
TRBV7-9	TRBJ2-7	NA	CASSSSGGYEQYF
TRBV2	TRBJ1-5	NA	CASSVRRGSNQPQHF
TRBV9	TRBJ2-4	NA	CASSVSAGPGFGKNIQYF
TRBV4-2	TRBJ1-4	NA	CASSQDPGGEKLFF
TRBV27	TRBJ2-1	TRBD1	CASRTGGATNEQFF
TRBV15	TRBJ1-3	NA	CATGGPTSGNTIYF
TRBV7-2	TRBJ1-1	TRBD1	CASSTDRATEAFF
TRBV4-1	TRBJ1-1	NA	CASSQVGFRGNTEAFF
TRBV18	TRBJ1-1	NA	CASSPPGYQGEAFF
TRBV19	TRBJ2-3	TRBD2	CASSPGTSGGQSTDTQYF
TRBV6-5	TRBJ2-7	NA	CASSYLQGDEQYF
TRBV25-1	TRBJ2-5	NA	CASSESSHAGRETQYF
TRBV2	TRBJ2-1	NA	CASRPTVNNEQFF
TRBV5-1	TRBJ2-7	NA	CASSNDRTGAYEQYF
TRBV10-1	TRBJ2-3	NA	CASNFALRVADTQYF
TRBV11-1	TRBJ2-5	TRBD2	CASSLTSGTRETQYF
TRBV19	TRBJ1-4	TRBD1	CASSTDRGREKLFF
TRBV19	TRBJ1-1	TRBD1	CASSPQQGNAFF
TRBV10-3	TRBJ2-7	NA	CAIKTDSYEQYF